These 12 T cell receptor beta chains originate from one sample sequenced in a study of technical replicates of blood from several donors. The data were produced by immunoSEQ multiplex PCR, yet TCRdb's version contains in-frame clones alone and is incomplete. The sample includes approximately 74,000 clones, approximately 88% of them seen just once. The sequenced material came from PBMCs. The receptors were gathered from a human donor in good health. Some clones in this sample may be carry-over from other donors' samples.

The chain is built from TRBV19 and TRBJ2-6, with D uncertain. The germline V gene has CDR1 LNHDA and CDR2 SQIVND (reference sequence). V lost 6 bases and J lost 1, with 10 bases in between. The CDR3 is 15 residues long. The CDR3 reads CASSPGMSGANVLTF. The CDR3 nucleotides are TGTGCCAGTAGCCCGGGTATGTCTGGGGCCAACGTCCTGACTTTC.

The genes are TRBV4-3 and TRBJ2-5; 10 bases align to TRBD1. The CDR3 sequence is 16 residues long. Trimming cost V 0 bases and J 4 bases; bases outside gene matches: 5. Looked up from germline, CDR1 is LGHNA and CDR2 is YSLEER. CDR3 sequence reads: CASSQDLGTGAETQYF. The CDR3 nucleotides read TGCGCCAGCAGCCAAGATCTCGGGACAGGGGCAGAGACCCAGTACTTC.

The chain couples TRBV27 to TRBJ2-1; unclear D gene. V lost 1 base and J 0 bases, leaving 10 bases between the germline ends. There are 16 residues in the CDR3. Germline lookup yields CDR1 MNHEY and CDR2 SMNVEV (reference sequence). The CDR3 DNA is TGTGCCAGCAGTTTATTCGGCCGGAGCTCCTACAATGAGCAGTTCTTC. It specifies CASSLFGRSSYNEQFF.

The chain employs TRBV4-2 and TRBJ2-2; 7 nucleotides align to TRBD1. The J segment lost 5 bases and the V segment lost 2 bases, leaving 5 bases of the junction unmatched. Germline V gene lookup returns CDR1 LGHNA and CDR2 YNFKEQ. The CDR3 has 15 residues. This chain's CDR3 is CASSQRGQETGELFF. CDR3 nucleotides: TGTGCCAGCAGCCAACGCGGACAGGAAACCGGGGAGCTGTTTTTT.

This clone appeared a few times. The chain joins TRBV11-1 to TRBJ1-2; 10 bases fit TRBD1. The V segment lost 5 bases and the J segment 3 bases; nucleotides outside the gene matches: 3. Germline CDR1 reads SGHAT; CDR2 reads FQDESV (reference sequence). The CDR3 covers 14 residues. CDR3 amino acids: CASSRDRGDYGYTF. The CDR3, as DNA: TGTGCCAGCAGCCGGGACAGGGGAGACTATGGCTACACCTTC.

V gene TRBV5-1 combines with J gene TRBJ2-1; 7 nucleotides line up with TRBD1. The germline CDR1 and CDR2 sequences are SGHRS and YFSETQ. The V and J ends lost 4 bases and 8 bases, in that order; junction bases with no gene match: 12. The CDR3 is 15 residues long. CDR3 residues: CASSQKPTGTDEQFF. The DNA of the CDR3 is TGCGCCAGCAGCCAAAAGCCGACAGGGACCGATGAGCAGTTCTTC.

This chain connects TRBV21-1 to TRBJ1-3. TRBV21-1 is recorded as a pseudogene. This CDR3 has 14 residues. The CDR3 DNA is TGTGCCAGCAACGGGGGGAGGGTCAGAAACACCATATATTTT. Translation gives CASNGGRVRNTIYF.

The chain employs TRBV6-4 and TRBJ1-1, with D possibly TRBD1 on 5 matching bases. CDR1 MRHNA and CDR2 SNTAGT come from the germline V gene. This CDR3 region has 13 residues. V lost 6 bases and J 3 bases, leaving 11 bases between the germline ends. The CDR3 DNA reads TGTGCCAGCAGGGATACGGGGGACACTGAAGCTTTCTTT. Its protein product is CASRDTGDTEAFF.

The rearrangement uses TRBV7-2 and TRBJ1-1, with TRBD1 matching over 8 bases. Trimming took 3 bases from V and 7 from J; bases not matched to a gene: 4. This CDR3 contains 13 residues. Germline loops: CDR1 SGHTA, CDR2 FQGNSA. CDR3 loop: CASSLDREIEAFF. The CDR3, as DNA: TGTGCCAGCAGCTTGGACAGGGAGATTGAAGCTTTCTTT.

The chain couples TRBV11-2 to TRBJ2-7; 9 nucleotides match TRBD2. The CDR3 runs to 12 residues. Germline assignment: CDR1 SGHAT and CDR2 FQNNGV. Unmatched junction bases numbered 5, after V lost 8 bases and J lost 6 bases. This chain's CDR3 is CASSASGAEQYF. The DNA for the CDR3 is TGTGCCAGCTCAGCTAGCGGGGCCGAGCAGTACTTC.

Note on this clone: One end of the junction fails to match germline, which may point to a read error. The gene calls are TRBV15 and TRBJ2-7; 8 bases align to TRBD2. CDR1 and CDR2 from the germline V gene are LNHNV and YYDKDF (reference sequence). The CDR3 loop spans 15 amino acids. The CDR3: CATNRVTGTSTEQYF. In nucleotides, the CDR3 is TGTGCCACCAACAGAGTCACCGGGACTAGTACCGAGCAGTACTTC.

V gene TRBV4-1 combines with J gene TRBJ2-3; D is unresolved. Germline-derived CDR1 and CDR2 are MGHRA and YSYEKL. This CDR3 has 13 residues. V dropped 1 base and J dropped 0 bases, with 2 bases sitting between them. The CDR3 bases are TGCGCCAGCAGCCAAGCTAGCACAGATACGCAGTATTTT. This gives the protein CASSQASTDTQYF.